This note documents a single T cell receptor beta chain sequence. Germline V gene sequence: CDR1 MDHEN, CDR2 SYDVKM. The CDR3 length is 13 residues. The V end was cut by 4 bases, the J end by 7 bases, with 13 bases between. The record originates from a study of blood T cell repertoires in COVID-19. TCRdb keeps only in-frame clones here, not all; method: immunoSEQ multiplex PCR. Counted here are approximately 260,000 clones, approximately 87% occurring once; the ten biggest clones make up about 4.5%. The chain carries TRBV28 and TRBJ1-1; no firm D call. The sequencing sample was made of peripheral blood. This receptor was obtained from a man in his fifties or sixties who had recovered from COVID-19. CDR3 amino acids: CASSSPPNYEAFF. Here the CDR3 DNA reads TGTGCCAGCAGTTCCCCCCCGAACTATGAAGCTTTCTTT.